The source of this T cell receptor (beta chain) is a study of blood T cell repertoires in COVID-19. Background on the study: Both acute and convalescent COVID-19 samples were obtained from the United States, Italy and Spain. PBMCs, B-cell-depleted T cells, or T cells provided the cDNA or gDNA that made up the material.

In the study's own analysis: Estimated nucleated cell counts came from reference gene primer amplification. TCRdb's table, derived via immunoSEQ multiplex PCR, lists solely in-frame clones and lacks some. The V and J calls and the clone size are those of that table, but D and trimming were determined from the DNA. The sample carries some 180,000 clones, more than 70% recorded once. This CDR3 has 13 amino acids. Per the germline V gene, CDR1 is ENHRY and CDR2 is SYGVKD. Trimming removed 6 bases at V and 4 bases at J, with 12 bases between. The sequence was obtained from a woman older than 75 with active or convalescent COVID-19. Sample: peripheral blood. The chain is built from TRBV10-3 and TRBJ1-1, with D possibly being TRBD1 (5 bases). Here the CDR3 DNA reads TGTGCCATCAGGGCTCAGGGAGGCACTGAAGCTTTCTTT. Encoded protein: CAIRAQGGTEAFF.